The 14 T cell receptor beta chains below all came from one sample that was sequenced in a study of T cell repertoires in cytomegalovirus infection. TCRdb recomputed calls from the reads with MiXCR, one row per CDR3 protein. This table has around 550,000 distinct CDR3 sequences, more than 25% appearing once. Material for sequencing was PBMCs. The receptors originated from a human donor in good health (CMV status not recorded). Some clones in this sample may be carry-over from other donors' samples.

This clonotype was found a few times. The genes are TRBV3-1 and TRBJ2-1; D remains unclear. V lost 1 base, J lost 7 bases, and 17 bases lay in between. Per the germline V gene, CDR1 is LGHDT and CDR2 is YNNKEL (reference sequence). There are 16 residues in the CDR3. DNA of the CDR3: TGTGCCAGCAGCCAAGTGATGGTCCTGGGCCTAAATGAGCAGTTCTTC. Its translation: CASSQVMVLGLNEQFF.

The chain combines TRBV20-1 with TRBJ2-1; 10 bases agree with TRBD2. Per the germline V gene, CDR1 is DFQATT and CDR2 is SNEGSKA (reference sequence). The V and J ends lost 2 bases and 4 bases, in that order; junction bases with no gene match: 5. The CDR3 length is 15 residues. The CDR3 region has the DNA TGCAGTGCTAGAAAGGCTAGCGGGAGATACAATGAGCAGTTCTTC. This codes for CSARKASGRYNEQFF.

This clonotype was counted between two and nine times. The V gene is TRBV19, the J gene TRBJ1-5, with 7 bases matching TRBD1. This CDR3 comprises 16 residues. V lost 3 bases to trimming and J lost 2 bases; unmatched junction nucleotides: 7. The germline gives CDR1 LNHDA, CDR2 SQIVND (reference sequence). The CDR3 DNA reads TGTGCCAGTAGTATTCGCCCCAGGGGGGGCAATCAGCCCCAGCATTTT. This gives the protein CASSIRPRGGNQPQHF.

This clonotype was recorded many times. This chain links TRBV6-2 or TRBV6-3 with TRBJ2-3; 8 nucleotides line up with TRBD2. The germline V gene has CDR1 MNHEY and CDR2 SVGEGT. The V and J ends lost 6 bases and 5 bases, in that order; junction bases with no gene match: 1. This CDR3 has 12 amino acids. CDR3 region: CASSRGGDTQYF. CDR3 sequence (DNA): TGTGCCAGCAGCCGGGGGGGAGATACGCAGTATTTT.

The rearrangement uses TRBV6-5 and TRBJ1-4; D not certain. The CDR3 is 13 residues long. Germline values: CDR1 MNHEY, CDR2 SVGAGI. Trimming removed 0 bases at V and 5 bases at J, with 4 bases between. CDR3 region: CASSYSGNEKLFF. The CDR3 DNA reads TGTGCCAGCAGTTACTCAGGGAATGAAAAACTGTTTTTT.

This clonotype came up a few times. The chain couples TRBV29-1 to TRBJ1-4; the D gene is possibly TRBD1 (6 bases). This CDR3 comprises 13 residues. V was shortened by 4 bases and J by 10 bases, with 16 bases between the two germline ends. CDR1 is SQVTM and CDR2 is ANQGSEA in the germline V gene. CDR3 loop: CSVVVQGGGKLFF. The CDR3 DNA reads TGCAGCGTTGTGGTCCAAGGGGGAGGAAAACTGTTTTTT.

About this clonotype: The junction does not match germline at one end; this may be a read error. The chain is built from TRBV20-1 and TRBJ2-2; D uncertain. Germline CDR1 and CDR2: DFQATT and SNEGSKA (reference sequence). The length of the CDR3 is 13 residues. The CDR3 protein is CGAADPNTGELFF. For the CDR3, the DNA is TGCGGTGCCGCGGACCCTAACACCGGGGAGCTGTTTTTT.

The V and J genes are TRBV18 and TRBJ2-5, with a possible D match to TRBD1 (6 bases). Germline V gene data show CDR1 as KGHSH and CDR2 as LQKENI. V shed 6 bases and J shed 1 base, with 12 bases lying between them. The CDR3 runs to 14 residues. CDR3: CASSPWTVQETQYF. CDR3 coding DNA: TGTGCCAGCTCTCCCTGGACAGTCCAAGAGACCCAGTACTTC.

This clonotype was seen a few times. The V and J genes are TRBV19 and TRBJ2-3; TRBD2 matches 7 bases. Trimming at V came to 4 bases and at J to 0 bases, leaving 4 bases not matched to a gene. The CDR3 is made up of 15 amino acids. Germline CDR1 LNHDA, CDR2 SQIVND (reference sequence). The CDR3 is CASSTGLVSTDTQYF. CDR3 DNA: TGTGCCAGTAGTACCGGACTAGTAAGCACAGATACGCAGTATTTT.

This chain links TRBV29-1 with TRBJ1-2; weak D call: TRBD1 (6 bases). The germline CDR1 and CDR2 sequences are SQVTM and ANQGSEA. Trimming stripped 6 bases from V and 2 bases from J, with 10 bases between. The CDR3 is 12 amino acids. CDR3 DNA: TGCAGCGTGAATCAGGGGAACTATGGCTACACCTTC. Its translation: CSVNQGNYGYTF.

The chain uses TRBV20-1 and TRBJ2-3; D unresolved. The germline CDR1 and CDR2 sequences are DFQATT and SNEGSKA (reference sequence). CDR3 length: 15 amino acids. V gave up 3 bases and J gave up 1 base, with 14 bases separating them. DNA of the CDR3: TGCAGTGCTAGTAGGGCCCAGGCCGGCACAGATACGCAGTATTTT. Translated, it gives CSASRAQAGTDTQYF.

This clonotype has only a few counts. The rearrangement uses TRBV6-1 and TRBJ1-1; D possibly corresponds to TRBD1 (6 bases). V was cut by 6 bases and J by 10 bases, with 21 bases left in between. The CDR3 contains 14 residues. Germline CDR1 MNHNS, CDR2 SASEGT. DNA of the CDR3: TGTGCCAGCAGCCCGCCGAACAGGGAATACTTAGCTTTCTTT. Its translation is CASSPPNREYLAFF.

This clonotype occurred many times. The chain carries TRBV7-6 and TRBJ1-1, with 10 bases aligning to TRBD1. J was trimmed by 10 bases and V by 5 bases; bases with no gene match: 4. Germline CDR1 reads SGHVS; CDR2 reads FNYEAQ. The CDR3 runs to 12 residues. This chain's CDR3 is CASSQDRGRAFF. The CDR3 DNA reads as TGTGCCAGCAGCCAAGACAGGGGGCGAGCTTTCTTT.

The chain has TRBV7-2 and TRBJ2-1; unclear D gene. The CDR3 has 15 residues. The V and J ends lost 1 base and 6 bases respectively, with 13 bases between them. CDR1 SGHTA and CDR2 FQGNSA come from the germline V gene. The CDR3 loop reads CASSLVRALLNEQFF. Written as DNA, the CDR3 is TGTGCCAGCAGCTTAGTGCGAGCTTTACTCAATGAGCAGTTCTTC. The entire variable domain, with the rest obtained from reference TRBV7-2 and TRBJ2-1, is as follows: GAGVSQSPSNKVTEKGKDVELRCDPISGHTALYWYRQSLGQGLEFLIYFQGNSAPDKSGLPSDRFSAERTGGSVSTLTIQRTQQEDSAVYLCASSLVRALLNEQFFGPGTRLTVL.